This T cell receptor (beta chain) was profiled in a study of T cells in women clearing cervical HPV infection. Clones were sequenced by immunoSEQ multiplex PCR, and TCRdb holds only the in-frame ones, with some missing. The ten top clones account for 7.5% to 10%, within a sample of approximately 33,000 clones. As to this clone: The read gets to within 3 residues of the CDR3 end, and the germline J gene fills in the rest.

The CDR3 runs to 17 residues. The J segment lost 2 bases and the V segment lost 1 base, leaving 12 bases of the junction unmatched. Germline CDR1 DFQATT, CDR2 SNEGSKA (reference sequence). The chain uses TRBV20-1 and TRBJ2-7, with 9 bases lining up with TRBD2. Input material: blood buffy coat. The receptor's source is a woman aged 18 to 75 with a cervical HPV16 infection that either progressed to CIN3+ or cleared (not recorded which). The sequenced part of the CDR3 DNA is TGCAGTGCTAGAGTGGCAGCGGGAGGCGGTCGGCCCTACGAG. Translation gives CSARVAAGGGRPYE. The whole CDR3 sequence is CSARVAAGGGRPYEQYF.